This T cell receptor beta chain was obtained from a study of T cells expressing NK-cell markers. The overall study: The sequencing cohort of eight donors included seven HCMV-seropositive individuals and one seronegative individual. Broader study findings: The study found these clonotypes also leading the CD3+CD56-NKG2C+ fraction in a few donors.

Template switching by 5'RACE with UMIs generated the TCR beta cDNA. TCRdb re-called the 5' RACE reads and shows each CDR3 protein once, DNA omitted. Here the sample table reports 450,000 to 600,000 distinct CDR3 sequences. On this clonotype: Its antigen is undetermined.

Germline CDR1 reads SGHDN; CDR2 reads FVKESK. The CDR3 loop spans 16 amino acids. The TCR originated in a man aged 18 to 29 in good health. J is TRBJ2-7 and V is TRBV14; TCRdb's D call of TRBD2 is untestable without DNA. Sequencing input: blood T cells: a sorted CD56 or NKG2C T cell subset, CD4+ or CD8+ T cells, or bulk PBMC T cells (not recorded which). This CDR3 is CASSLSQGRVLYEQYF.